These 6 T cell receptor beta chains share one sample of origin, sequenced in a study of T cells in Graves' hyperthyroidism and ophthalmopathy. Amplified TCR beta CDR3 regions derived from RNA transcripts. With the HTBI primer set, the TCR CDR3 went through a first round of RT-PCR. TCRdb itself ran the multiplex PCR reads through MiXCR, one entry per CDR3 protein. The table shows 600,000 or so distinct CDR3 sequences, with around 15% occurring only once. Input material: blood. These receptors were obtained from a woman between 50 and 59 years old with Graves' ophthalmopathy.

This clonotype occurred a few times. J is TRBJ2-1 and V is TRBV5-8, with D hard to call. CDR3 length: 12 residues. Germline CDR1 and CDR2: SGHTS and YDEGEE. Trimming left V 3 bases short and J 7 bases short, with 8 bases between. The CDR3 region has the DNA TGTGCCAGCAGCTATTTATTTAATGAGCAGTTCTTC. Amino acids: CASSYLFNEQFF.

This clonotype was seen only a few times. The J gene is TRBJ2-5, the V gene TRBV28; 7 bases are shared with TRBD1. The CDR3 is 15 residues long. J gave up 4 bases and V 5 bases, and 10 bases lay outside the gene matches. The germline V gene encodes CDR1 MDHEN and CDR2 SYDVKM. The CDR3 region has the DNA TGTGCCAGCAGTGCCCGGGACAGCTTACGAGAGACCCAGTACTTC. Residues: CASSARDSLRETQYF.

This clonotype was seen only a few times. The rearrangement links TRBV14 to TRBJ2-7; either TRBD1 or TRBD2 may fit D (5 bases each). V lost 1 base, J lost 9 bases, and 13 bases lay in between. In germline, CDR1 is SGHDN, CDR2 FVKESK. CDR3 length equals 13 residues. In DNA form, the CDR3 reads TGTGCCAGCAGCCAAGTGCCCGGGGCTGGGCAGTACTTC. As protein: CASSQVPGAGQYF.

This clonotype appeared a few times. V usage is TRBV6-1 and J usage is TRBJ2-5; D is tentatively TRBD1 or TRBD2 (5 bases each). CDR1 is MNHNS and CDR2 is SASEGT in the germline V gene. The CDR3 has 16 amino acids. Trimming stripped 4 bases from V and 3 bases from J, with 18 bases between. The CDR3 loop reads CASSVEVGCREETQYF. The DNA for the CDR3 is TGTGCCAGCAGTGTGGAGGTGGGGTGCAGGGAAGAGACCCAGTACTTC.

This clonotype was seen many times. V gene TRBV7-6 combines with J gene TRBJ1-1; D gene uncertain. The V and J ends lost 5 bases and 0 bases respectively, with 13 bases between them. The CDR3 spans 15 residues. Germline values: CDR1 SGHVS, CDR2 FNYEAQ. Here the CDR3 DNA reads TGTGCCAGCAGCCAAGACGACGGCATGAACACTGAAGCTTTCTTT. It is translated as CASSQDDGMNTEAFF.

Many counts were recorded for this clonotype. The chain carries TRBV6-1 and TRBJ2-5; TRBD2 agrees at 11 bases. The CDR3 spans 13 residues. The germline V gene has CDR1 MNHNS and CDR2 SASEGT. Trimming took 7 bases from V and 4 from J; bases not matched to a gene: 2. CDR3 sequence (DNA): TGTGCCAGCAATGGACTAGCGGGAGAGACCCAGTACTTC. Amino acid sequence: CASNGLAGETQYF.